These 11 T cell receptor beta chains originate from one sample sequenced in a study of OX40 agonist ivuxolimab in advanced cancers. Sequencing used immunoSEQ multiplex PCR; TCRdb keeps in-frame clones, though not all of them. The sample holds under 25,000 clones; 73% are singletons and the top ten take about 33%. This specimen was CD4+ or CD8+ T cells sorted from blood, taken in a trial of the OX40 agonist ivuxolimab. These receptor sequences come from an adult with an advanced solid tumor such as melanoma, head and neck, liver or kidney cancer.

The chain couples TRBV6-4 to TRBJ2-1; D possibly corresponds to TRBD1 (5 bases). The germline gives CDR1 MRHNA, CDR2 SNTAGT. CDR3 length equals 13 residues. Trimming removed 0 bases at V and 8 bases at J, with 8 bases between. The CDR3 loop is CASSDSAGHEQFF. CDR3 nucleotides: TGTGCCAGCAGTGACTCGGCAGGGCATGAGCAGTTCTTC.

V and J are TRBV7-9 and TRBJ2-7; no definite D call. Trimming pared 5 bases from V and 4 bases from J, leaving 18 bases between. Germline lookup yields CDR1 SEHNR and CDR2 FQNEAQ (reference sequence). The CDR3 has 15 amino acids. The CDR3 region has the DNA TGTGCCAGCAGCCCAGACATCGGTGAAGCTTACGAGCAGTACTTC. It yields the protein CASSPDIGEAYEQYF.

V usage is TRBV2 and J usage is TRBJ2-7, with 9 bases matching TRBD2. The CDR3 has 15 residues. In germline, CDR1 is SNHLY, CDR2 FYNNEI. Trimming cost V 1 base and J 10 bases; bases outside gene matches: 11. In DNA, the CDR3 is TGTGCCAGCAGTGAAGAAGGAATAGCGGGAGACCCCCAGTACTTC. Amino acid sequence: CASSEEGIAGDPQYF.

The rearrangement joins TRBV5-6 to TRBJ2-3, with D possibly matching TRBD2 (5 bases). Trimming took off 0 bases at V and 0 bases at J, with 20 bases between the two ends. CDR3 length equals 19 residues. Germline CDR1 and CDR2: SGHDT and YYEEEE. The CDR3 sequence is CASSLEFFAAGESTDTQYF. CDR3 DNA: TGTGCCAGCAGCTTGGAATTTTTTGCGGCGGGTGAGAGCACAGATACGCAGTATTTT. Drawing the rest from reference TRBV5-6 and TRBJ2-3, the complete variable domain is DAGVTQSPTHLIKTRGQQVTLRCSPKSGHDTVSWYQQALGQGPQFIFQYYEEEERQRGNFPDRFSGHQFPNYSSELNVNALLLGDSALYLCASSLEFFAAGESTDTQYFGPGTRLTVL.

The chain joins TRBV9 to TRBJ2-7; D possibly corresponds to TRBD2 (6 bases). Trimming removed 2 bases at V and 3 bases at J, with 12 bases between. This CDR3 comprises 14 residues. Germline CDR1 is SGDLS and CDR2 is YYNGEE. CDR3 protein: CASSVAVGSYEQYF. The CDR3 coding sequence is TGTGCCAGCAGCGTGGCCGTCGGGAGCTACGAGCAGTACTTC.

Only one count was recorded for this clone. This chain uses TRBV11-2 with TRBJ2-3; 9 nucleotides agree with TRBD2. The germline V gene encodes CDR1 SGHAT and CDR2 FQNNGV. V was clipped by 1 base and J by 4 bases; unmatched bases: 15. This CDR3 contains 19 residues. The CDR3 protein is CASSLVWASGDAWADTQYF. The CDR3 DNA follows: TGTGCCAGCAGCTTAGTTTGGGCTAGCGGGGATGCATGGGCAGATACGCAGTATTTT. Based on the CDR3 plus reference TRBV11-2 and TRBJ2-3, the full variable domain is EAGVAQSPRYKIIEKRQSVAFWCNPISGHATLYWYQQILGQGPKLLIQFQNNGVVDDSQLPKDRFSAERLKGVDSTLKIQPAKLEDSAVYLCASSLVWASGDAWADTQYFGPGTRLTVL.

By share of the sample, this clone is medium-sized. The chain carries TRBV7-9 and TRBJ1-2; D unresolved. The germline V and J ends were trimmed by 6 bases and 0 bases, with 8 bases remaining between them. CDR3 length equals 13 residues. From germline, CDR1 is SEHNR and CDR2 FQNEAQ (reference sequence). Written as DNA, the CDR3 is TGTGCCAGCAGGAGGGAAGCTAACTATGGCTACACCTTC. Amino acid sequence: CASRREANYGYTF. The entire variable domain, with the rest obtained from reference TRBV7-9 and TRBJ1-2, is as follows: DTGVSQNPRHKITKRGQNVTFRCDPISEHNRLYWYRQTLGQGPEFLTYFQNEAQLEKSRLLSDRFSAERPKGSFSTLEIQRTEQGDSAMYLCASRREANYGYTFGSGTRLTVV.

This clone was detected only a few times. The V and J genes are TRBV4-1 and TRBJ1-2; TRBD1 agrees at 9 bases. CDR3 size: 16 residues. Germline-derived CDR1 and CDR2 are MGHRA and YSYEKL. V lost 0 bases to trimming and J lost 4 bases; unmatched junction nucleotides: 6. CDR3 nucleotides: TGCGCCAGCAGCCAAGATCCGAGGACAGGGGCCTATGGCTACACCTTC. This encodes CASSQDPRTGAYGYTF.

The chain links TRBV12-5 to TRBJ2-2; TRBD1 matches 7 bases. Germline-derived CDR1 and CDR2 are LGHNT and FRNRAP. The CDR3 runs 17 residues. V was pared by 0 bases and J by 3 bases, with 7 bases of the junction left unmatched. The DNA of the CDR3 is TGTGCTAGTGGTTTGGTAAATGGACAGGTGGACACCGGGGAGCTGTTTTTT. As protein: CASGLVNGQVDTGELFF.

This chain uses TRBV5-1 with TRBJ2-3, with a tentative D call TRBD1 (5 bases). This CDR3 comprises 14 residues. With 1 base removed from V and 2 bases from J, the gap between germline ends came to 8 bases. Germline V lookup: CDR1 SGHRS, CDR2 YFSETQ. The CDR3 loop reads CASSLTGPTDTQYF. The DNA of the CDR3 is TGCGCCAGCAGCTTGACAGGACCCACAGATACGCAGTATTTT.

The rearrangement links TRBV11-3 to TRBJ2-1; either TRBD1 or TRBD2 may fit D (5 bases each). CDR3 length equals 13 residues. V gave up 5 bases and J gave up 2 bases, with 7 bases separating them. CDR1 and CDR2 from the germline V gene are SGHNT and YENEEA. CDR3 loop: CASSGGTYNEQFF. Written as DNA, the CDR3 is TGTGCCAGCAGCGGGGGTACCTACAATGAGCAGTTCTTC.